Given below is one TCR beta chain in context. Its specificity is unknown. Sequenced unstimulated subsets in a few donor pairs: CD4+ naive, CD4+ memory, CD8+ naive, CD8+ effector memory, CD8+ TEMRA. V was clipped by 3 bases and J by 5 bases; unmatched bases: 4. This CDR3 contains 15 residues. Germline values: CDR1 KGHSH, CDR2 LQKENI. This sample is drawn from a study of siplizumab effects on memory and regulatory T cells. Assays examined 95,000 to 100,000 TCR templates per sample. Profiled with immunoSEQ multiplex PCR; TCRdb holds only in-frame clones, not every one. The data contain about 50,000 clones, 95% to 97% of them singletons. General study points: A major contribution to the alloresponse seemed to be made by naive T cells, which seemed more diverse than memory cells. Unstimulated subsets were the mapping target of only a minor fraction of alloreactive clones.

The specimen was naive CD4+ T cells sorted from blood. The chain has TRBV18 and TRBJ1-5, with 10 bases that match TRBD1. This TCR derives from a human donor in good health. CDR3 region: CASSPGTGVYQPQHF. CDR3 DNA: TGTGCCAGCTCACCCGGGACAGGGGTTTATCAGCCCCAGCATTTT.